At least ten counts were recorded for the clone carrying this T cell receptor beta chain. As yet, its antigen is unknown. These data belong to a study of T cells in Graves' hyperthyroidism and ophthalmopathy. Amplified TCR beta CDR3 regions came from RNA transcripts. First-round RT-PCR of the TCR CDR3 relied on the HTBI primer set. MiXCR was run by TCRdb on the multiplex PCR reads, yielding one entry per CDR3 protein. Here the sample spans 350,000 to 400,000 distinct CDR3 sequences, 19% being singletons. Graves' hyperthyroidism is called stable when ophthalmopathy does not progress within 18 months. Fresh 10 ml peripheral blood yielded PBMCs. V lost 1 base and J lost 2; bases outside the gene matches: 4. The CDR3 is 15 amino acids. CDR1 and CDR2 (germline): KGHSH, LQKENI. Study-wide points: Most thyroid clonotypes that were expanded above 0.001 also turned up in blood.

The origin of this receptor is a young woman with Graves' hyperthyroidism. The chain combines TRBV18 with TRBJ2-5; 7 bases fit TRBD2. Input material: blood. CDR3 bases: TGTGCCAGCTCACCACGGATAGCGGGTCAAGAGACCCAGTACTTC. Protein: CASSPRIAGQETQYF.